Listed here are 2 T cell receptor beta chains from one sample, sequenced in a study of blood T cells in healthy people across ages. The authors ran a second PCR of roughly 6 to 12 cycles using a sample-barcoded 5' primer and a J-beta primer mix. TCRdb ran MiXCR on the 5' RACE reads and lists one entry per CDR3 protein. The sample consists of about 640,000 distinct CDR3 sequences, under 70% of them appearing once. Sequencing used blood. These receptors were taken from a man between 60 and 75 years old in good health.

The CDR3 sequence is CSAPQGWNSYEQYF. The CDR3 bases are TGCAGTGCACCACAGGGGTGGAACTCCTACGAGCAGTACTTC. J is TRBJ2-7 and V is TRBV20-1; TRBD1 matches at 7 bases. The germline gives CDR1 DFQATT, CDR2 SNEGSKA (reference sequence). The CDR3 contains 14 residues. V shed 6 bases and J 0 bases; nucleotides not matched to a gene: 8.

This clonotype occurred once. The V gene is TRBV5-1, the J gene TRBJ1-2, with D possibly matching TRBD1 (5 bases). CDR3 length: 15 amino acids. In germline, CDR1 is SGHRS, CDR2 YFSETQ. Trimming took off 6 bases at V and 7 bases at J, with 22 bases between the two ends. The CDR3: CASTWLPDIPSGYTF. In nucleotides, the CDR3 is TGCGCCAGCACATGGCTACCGGACATTCCCTCTGGCTACACCTTC.